This T cell receptor (beta chain) was recovered during a study of a mutant IDH1 vaccine in newly diagnosed glioma. As for this clone: Its specificity is not known.

Here immunoSEQ multiplex PCR was the method, and the copy in TCRdb shows in-frame clones only, minus some. The sample yields some 120,000 clones, 80% seen once. Regarding time point: week 11, during vaccination. It was 300 ug of mutant IDH1 20-mer peptide that made up each vaccine dose, given with topical imiquimod. This TCR was sampled from a man aged 35-49 years with glioma. Material: PBMCs, obtained from a glioma patient whose treatment included an IDH1 peptide vaccine.

This CDR3 is CASSLGQKETQYF. Here the CDR3 DNA reads TGCGCCAGCAGCTTAGGACAGAAAGAGACCCAGTACTTC. The chain is built from TRBV5-1 and TRBJ2-5; D possibly corresponds to TRBD1 (6 bases). CDR1 is SGHRS, CDR2 YFSETQ, per germline. The CDR3 sequence is 13 residues long. V lost 2 bases to trimming and J lost 3 bases, with 8 bases between them. Full variable domain (rest looked up from reference TRBV5-1 and TRBJ2-5): KAGVTQTPRYLIKTRGQQVTLSCSPISGHRSVSWYQQTPGQGLQFLFEYFSETQRNKGNFPGRFSGRQFSNSRSEMNVSTLELGDSALYLCASSLGQKETQYFGPGTRLLVL.